The 2 T cell receptor beta chains below come from one sample, sequenced in a study of blood T cell repertoires in COVID-19. Only in-frame clones appear in the TCRdb table, and some are missing; sequencing was by immunoSEQ multiplex PCR. The profile shows 200,000 to 250,000 clones, 88% of them singletons. The source material was PBMCs or T cells enriched from blood (not recorded which). These receptors all come from a woman aged 45-59 years with acute COVID-19.

This clone was seen only once. The chain links TRBV29-1 to TRBJ2-1; tentative D call: TRBD2 (6 bases). The V gene lost 0 bases and the J gene lost 4 bases, with 19 bases spanning the gap. In germline, CDR1 is SQVTM, CDR2 ANQGSEA. The CDR3 is made up of 17 amino acids. CDR3 protein: CSVEDPQGGAGYNEQFF. The CDR3 DNA is TGCAGCGTTGAAGATCCACAAGGTGGGGCGGGATACAATGAGCAGTTCTTC.

V and J are TRBV2 and TRBJ2-7, with D tentatively TRBD2 (6 bases). The CDR3 covers 11 residues. Germline CDR1 and CDR2: SNHLY and FYNNEI. V lost 8 bases, J lost 11 bases, and 16 bases lay in between. The CDR3 coding sequence is TGTGCCAGCGTTGAACTAGCCGTGAAGTACTTC. As protein: CASVELAVKYF.